The entry below describes one T cell receptor (beta chain). This entry is derived from a study of blood T cell repertoires in COVID-19. Whole-study context: Samples representing acute and convalescent COVID-19 were sourced from the United States, Italy and Spain. From T cells, B-cell-depleted T cells, or PBMCs came the material, which was cDNA or gDNA.

Per the authors' pipeline: Researchers report that nucleated cell counts were estimated from reference gene primer amplification. The method was immunoSEQ multiplex PCR; TCRdb's version includes in-frame clones alone and lacks a portion of them. The V and J calls and clone size are taken from that table; D and trimming were inferred from the DNA. The sample shows 410,000 or so clones, 75% to 90% of them seen only once. The CDR3 is 10 amino acids. The germline V gene encodes CDR1 DFQATT and CDR2 SNEGSKA (reference sequence). V was clipped by 3 bases and J by 7 bases, with 4 bases between them. The Seattle patients, enrolled during active infection, were followed longitudinally.

This TCR derives from a woman aged 40 to 55 with COVID-19, enrolled during active disease. Sequencing used peripheral blood. The chain uses TRBV20-1 and TRBJ2-4; D gene ambiguous. The CDR3 spells CSASQNIQYF. CDR3 nucleotides: TGCAGTGCTAGCCAGAACATTCAGTACTTC.